The 8 T cell receptor beta chains in this list originate from one sample, sequenced in a study of T cell responses to AZD1222 COVID-19 vaccine. TCRdb's table, derived via immunoSEQ multiplex PCR, lists solely in-frame clones and lacks some. The table records 99,000 or so clones, around nine tenths of them present only once. The material sequenced was peripheral blood, taken 28 days after the second dose of the MenACWY control vaccine. Source of these receptors: an adult who received the MenACWY meningococcal vaccine as a control.

The chain has TRBV5-1 and TRBJ1-1, with 8 bases aligning to TRBD1. Germline V gene lookup returns CDR1 SGHRS and CDR2 YFSETQ. V was clipped by 5 bases and J by 1 base; unmatched bases: 7. The CDR3 length is 15 residues. The DNA of the CDR3 is TGCGCCAGCAGTCCCTGGACAGGGCAGAACACTGAAGCTTTCTTT. It specifies CASSPWTGQNTEAFF.

The chain combines TRBV7-6 with TRBJ1-6; no clear D. V lost 1 base and J 8 bases, leaving 3 bases between the germline ends. The CDR3 covers 12 residues. The germline CDR1 and CDR2 sequences are SGHVS and FNYEAQ. The CDR3 bases are TGTGCCAGCAGCTTAGAACATTCACCCCTCCACTTT. Translating gives CASSLEHSPLHF.

The chain combines TRBV27 with TRBJ1-5; 8 bases are shared with TRBD1. This CDR3 is built from 18 residues. Germline values: CDR1 MNHEY, CDR2 SMNVEV (reference sequence). With 5 bases clipped from V and 0 bases from J, the junction kept 12 bases outside the gene matches. The CDR3 DNA reads TGTGCCAGCAGTGCTACCCCCGGGACAGGATTTAGCAATCAGCCCCAGCATTTT. As protein: CASSATPGTGFSNQPQHF.

This chain links TRBV12-3 or TRBV12-4 with TRBJ1-2; tentatively, D is TRBD1 (5 bases). V lost 4 bases, J lost 4 bases, and 7 bases lay in between. The CDR3 consists of 12 residues. Here the CDR3 DNA reads TGTGCCAGCAGTTGGGGGGTCTATGGCTACACCTTC. This codes for CASSWGVYGYTF.

The gene calls are TRBV6-2 or TRBV6-3 and TRBJ1-2, with 9 bases identical to TRBD1. CDR1 is MNHEY, CDR2 SVGEGT, per germline. Trimming took 3 bases from V and 7 from J; bases not matched to a gene: 9. The CDR3 covers 15 residues. CDR3 residues: CASSYHGQGPSGYTF. In DNA form, the CDR3 reads TGTGCCAGCAGTTATCATGGACAGGGGCCTAGTGGCTACACCTTC.

The chain employs TRBV6-5 and TRBJ2-7, with 10 bases fitting TRBD1. The CDR3 extends over 15 amino acids. Per the germline V gene, CDR1 is MNHEY and CDR2 is SVGAGI. V lost 2 bases, J lost 7 bases, and 8 bases stayed unmatched. In DNA form, the CDR3 reads TGTGCCAGCAGTTACGGGAGACAGGGGGCGAGTGAGCAGTACTTC. It translates to CASSYGRQGASEQYF.

This clone was seen more than once but under ten times. This chain links TRBV19 with TRBJ1-2; 7 bases line up with TRBD1. CDR3 length: 16 residues. Germline V lookup: CDR1 LNHDA, CDR2 SQIVND (reference sequence). V was pared by 3 bases and J by 2 bases, with 9 bases of the junction left unmatched. CDR3 loop: CASSIPFAGGNYGYTF. CDR3 sequence (DNA): TGTGCCAGTAGTATCCCATTCGCAGGGGGGAACTATGGCTACACCTTC.

The CDR3 region is CASSLERGASYNEQFF. DNA of the CDR3: TGTGCCAGCAGCTTAGAACGGGGGGCCTCCTACAATGAGCAGTTCTTC. The rearrangement uses TRBV5-4 and TRBJ2-1; a possible D gene is TRBD2 (7 bases). Trimming shortened V by 2 bases and J by 0 bases, and 12 bases separated the two germline ends. This CDR3 region has 16 residues. Germline V CDR1 and CDR2: SGHNT, YYREEE (reference sequence).